The 21 T cell receptor beta chains below all came from one sample that was sequenced in a study of blood T cell repertoires in COVID-19. The assay was immunoSEQ multiplex PCR, and TCRdb's table has in-frame clones only and misses some. The table lists about 98,000 clones, approximately 81% of them singletons. The sample comprised peripheral blood. The source is a woman older than 75 with acute or convalescent COVID-19.

This chain joins TRBV6-5 and TRBJ1-5; D not resolved. V was clipped by 0 bases and J by 0 bases, with 6 bases between them. Per the germline V gene, CDR1 is MNHEY and CDR2 is SVGAGI. The CDR3 extends over 15 amino acids. The CDR3 nucleotides read TGTGCCAGCAGTTACTCGAGGAATAGCAATCAGCCCCAGCATTTT. As protein: CASSYSRNSNQPQHF.

The chain combines TRBV28 with TRBJ2-3; D possibly corresponds to TRBD2 (7 bases). The germline gives CDR1 MDHEN, CDR2 SYDVKM. This CDR3 has 17 amino acids. V lost 5 bases and J lost 1, with 19 bases in between. Here the CDR3 DNA reads TGTGCCAGCAGTCCTAGCGGTGCAGGGGAGGGCACAGATACGCAGTATTTT. This translates into CASSPSGAGEGTDTQYF.

This chain uses TRBV2 with TRBJ1-2; D gene ambiguous. V was clipped by 2 bases and J by 0 bases, with 7 bases between them. The CDR3 loop spans 14 amino acids. Germline CDR1 is SNHLY and CDR2 is FYNNEI. CDR3 nucleotide sequence: TGTGCCAGCAGTGAAAGCGGGACTAACTATGGCTACACCTTC. This sequence encodes CASSESGTNYGYTF.

The chain recombines TRBV4-2 with TRBJ1-2, with D possibly being TRBD1 (5 bases). In germline, CDR1 is LGHNA, CDR2 YNFKEQ. Trimming stripped 0 bases from V and 8 bases from J, with 13 bases between. The CDR3 is made up of 14 amino acids. In nucleotides, the CDR3 is TGTGCCAGCAGCCAAGATATCCAGGGCATCGGCTACACCTTC. The encoded protein is CASSQDIQGIGYTF.

The chain has TRBV7-7 and TRBJ2-5; D is unresolved. Germline V gene lookup returns CDR1 SSHAT and CDR2 FNYEAQ (reference sequence). There are 13 residues in the CDR3. Trimming pared 2 bases from V and 2 bases from J, leaving 6 bases between. The CDR3 here is CASSLYGQETQYF. The DNA for the CDR3 is TGTGCCAGCAGCTTATACGGGCAAGAGACCCAGTACTTC.

V gene TRBV5-6 combines with J gene TRBJ2-3; 8 positions agree with TRBD2. The length of the CDR3 is 16 residues. Germline V gives CDR1 SGHDT, CDR2 YYEEEE. Trimming removed 0 bases from V and 3 bases from J; junction bases left unmatched: 6. The DNA of the CDR3 is TGTGCCAGCAGCTTGGGTAGCGGGGTCCGGACAGATACGCAGTATTTT. This encodes CASSLGSGVRTDTQYF.

The chain uses TRBV6-1 and TRBJ1-2, with TRBD1 matching 8 bases. The CDR3 covers 16 residues. In germline, CDR1 is MNHNS, CDR2 SASEGT. Trimming removed 1 base from V and 0 bases from J; junction bases left unmatched: 4. The CDR3 spells CASSEEGQAANYGYTF. The CDR3 DNA is TGTGCCAGCAGTGAAGAGGGACAGGCAGCTAACTATGGCTACACCTTC.

J is TRBJ1-2 and V is TRBV5-5; D unclear. CDR1 is SGHKS, CDR2 YYEKEE, per germline (reference sequence). Trimming removed 6 bases from V and 4 bases from J, with 16 bases in between. CDR3 length: 14 residues. The chain's CDR3 is CASTSGRVGYGYTF. The DNA of the CDR3 is TGTGCCAGCACCTCCGGTCGGGTTGGCTATGGCTACACCTTC.

This rearrangement joins TRBV7-8 to TRBJ1-1; D might be TRBD1 (6 bases). From germline, CDR1 is SGHVS and CDR2 FQNEAQ. Trimming pared 5 bases from V and 5 bases from J, leaving 18 bases between. The CDR3 consists of 15 residues. The CDR3 here is CASSPRPTGITEAFF. The CDR3 nucleotides read TGTGCCAGCAGCCCCCGCCCGACAGGCATAACTGAAGCTTTCTTT.

Here the CDR3 DNA reads TGTGCCAGCAGTGAAGCGGGAGGGTTGGCCTATGGCTACACCTTC. The encoded protein is CASSEAGGLAYGYTF. The gene calls are TRBV6-1 and TRBJ1-2; D is uncertain. V lost 0 bases and J lost 4, with 12 bases in between. There are 15 residues in the CDR3. Germline CDR1 reads MNHNS; CDR2 reads SASEGT.

This sequence joins TRBV30 and TRBJ2-7, with 7 bases lining up with TRBD2. The germline V gene encodes CDR1 GTSNPN and CDR2 SVGIG (reference sequence). The CDR3 is 12 residues long. After removal of 0 bases from V and 4 bases from J, the junction contained 0 bases not matched to a gene. The CDR3 sequence: CAWSVGGYEQYF. The CDR3 DNA sequence: TGTGCCTGGAGTGTCGGGGGGTACGAGCAGTACTTC.

V and J are TRBV19 and TRBJ1-5, with D hard to call. V was pared by 1 base and J by 6 bases, with 13 bases between. The CDR3 contains 15 residues. Germline V CDR1 and CDR2: LNHDA, SQIVND (reference sequence). The CDR3 loop reads CASSIGGDQVQPQHF. CDR3 nucleotides: TGTGCCAGTAGTATAGGGGGAGACCAAGTTCAGCCCCAGCATTTT.

This clone appeared a single time. The chain links TRBV18 to TRBJ1-5; the match to TRBD1 covers 7 bases. The germline V gene encodes CDR1 KGHSH and CDR2 LQKENI. With 1 base clipped from V and 5 bases from J, the junction kept 11 bases outside the gene matches. This CDR3 contains 17 residues. Written as DNA, the CDR3 is TGTGCCAGCTCACCACTTGGGACAGAGGGGTCGGATCAGCCCCAGCATTTT. The encoded protein is CASSPLGTEGSDQPQHF. Drawing the rest from reference TRBV18 and TRBJ1-5, the complete variable domain is NAGVMQNPRHLVRRRGQEARLRCSPMKGHSHVYWYRQLPEEGLKFMVYLQKENIIDESGMPKERFSAEFPKEGPSILRIQQVVRGDSAAYFCASSPLGTEGSDQPQHFGDGTRLSIL.

V gene TRBV7-9 combines with J gene TRBJ1-4, with D hard to call. The CDR3 is 12 residues long. V lost 5 bases and J 13 bases, leaving 14 bases between the germline ends. In germline, CDR1 is SEHNR, CDR2 FQNEAQ (reference sequence). CDR3 sequence: CASSPGGRGLFF. The CDR3 DNA sequence: TGTGCCAGCAGCCCCGGTGGGAGAGGACTGTTTTTT.

CDR3 loop: CASSGVPGLGSYEQFF. CDR3 coding DNA: TGTGCCAGTAGTGGTGTCCCGGGACTGGGTTCCTATGAGCAGTTCTTC. V is TRBV19 and J is TRBJ2-1; TRBD2 might be the D (6 bases). This CDR3 contains 16 residues. Trimming removed 5 bases from V and 8 bases from J, with 22 bases in between. Germline lookup yields CDR1 LNHDA and CDR2 SQIVND (reference sequence).

The V and J genes are TRBV6-1 and TRBJ2-1; a weak D match, TRBD2 (5 bases). This CDR3 is built from 14 residues. Trimming pared 6 bases from V and 0 bases from J, leaving 9 bases between. Germline loops: CDR1 MNHNS, CDR2 SASEGT. The CDR3 coding sequence is TGTGCCAGCAGGCGGGTTAGCTCCTACAATGAGCAGTTCTTC. Protein product: CASRRVSSYNEQFF.

The rearrangement links TRBV29-1 to TRBJ1-2; D uncertain. The CDR3 has 10 amino acids. CDR1 is SQVTM, CDR2 ANQGSEA, per germline. Trimming cost V 4 bases and J 9 bases, with 9 bases left between them. CDR3 DNA: TGCAGCGTTGGGGCCATTTGCTACACCTTC. It encodes CSVGAICYTF.

In its sample, this clone was seen a few times. The chain is built from TRBV5-1 and TRBJ1-1, with 10 positions matching TRBD1. The CDR3 spans 16 residues. Germline assignment: CDR1 SGHRS and CDR2 YFSETQ. The trim removed 4 bases at V and 4 bases at J, leaving 10 bases unmatched. The CDR3 DNA is TGCGCCAGCAGCGTCCGACAGGGGGCAATTGGCACTGAAGCTTTCTTT. This translates into CASSVRQGAIGTEAFF.

This chain connects TRBV5-6 to TRBJ2-5; TRBD2 aligns across 11 bases. The CDR3 is made up of 16 amino acids. Germline CDR1 and CDR2: SGHDT and YYEEEE. With V trimmed by 3 bases and J by 1 base, 5 bases remained unmatched. CDR3 loop: CASSYRLAGPQETQYF. DNA of the CDR3: TGTGCCAGCAGCTACCGACTAGCGGGGCCCCAAGAGACCCAGTACTTC.

V is TRBV6-5 and J is TRBJ1-1; possibly TRBD1 for D (6 bases). Trimming cost V 4 bases and J 9 bases, with 15 bases left between them. This CDR3 is 13 amino acids long. Germline assignment: CDR1 MNHEY and CDR2 SVGAGI. Here the CDR3 DNA reads TGTGCCAGCAGTTCCAACGACAGGACGCAAGCTTTCTTT. This sequence encodes CASSSNDRTQAFF.

V is TRBV10-3 and J is TRBJ1-2; the match to TRBD1 covers 10 bases. The CDR3 contains 15 residues. V trimming: 4 bases; J trimming: 2 bases; junction bases outside the gene matches: 4. Germline CDR1 ENHRY, CDR2 SYGVKD. CDR3 protein: CAISGPDRGNYGYTF. The CDR3 DNA reads as TGTGCCATCAGTGGACCGGACAGGGGGAACTATGGCTACACCTTC.